The clone carrying this TCR beta chain was detected a few times. Germline V gives CDR1 SGHRS, CDR2 YFSETQ. Between the trimmed V and J ends, which lost 0 bases and 5 bases, there was a span of 6 bases. This CDR3 contains 13 residues. The sample comes from a study of blood T cells in healthy people across ages. Study-wide background: Capturing about one barcoded beta molecule per two T cells was achieved by template switching.

Alongside a J-beta primer mix, a sample-barcoded 5' primer served in a second PCR lasting roughly 6 to 12 cycles. TCRdb passed the 5' RACE reads through MiXCR, listing each CDR3 protein once. Among around 800,000 distinct CDR3 sequences listed, roughly 24% were seen once. The same data also contributed to another study, on T cells of mothers and their children.

The sample taken for sequencing was blood. The TCR was taken from a boy between 10 and 17 years old in good health. The genes are TRBV5-1 and TRBJ2-4; a weak D match, TRBD1 (6 bases). CDR3 nucleotides: TGCGCCAGCAGCTTGGAGGGGGAAAACATTCAGTACTTC. Its protein product is CASSLEGENIQYF.